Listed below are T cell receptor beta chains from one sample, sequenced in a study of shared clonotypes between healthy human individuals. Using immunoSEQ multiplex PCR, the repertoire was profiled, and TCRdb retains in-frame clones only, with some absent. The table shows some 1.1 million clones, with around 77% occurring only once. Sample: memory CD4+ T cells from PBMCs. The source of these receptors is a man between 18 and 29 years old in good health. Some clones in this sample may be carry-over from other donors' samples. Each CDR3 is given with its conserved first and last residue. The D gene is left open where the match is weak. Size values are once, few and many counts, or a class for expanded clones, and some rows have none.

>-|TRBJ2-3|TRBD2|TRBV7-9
TGTGCCAGCAGCGGGAACAGCGGGAGGGGCACAGATACGCAGTATTTT
CASSGNSGRGTDTQYF
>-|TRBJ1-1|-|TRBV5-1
TGCGCCAGCAGCTTGCTTTTTAGCGGAGCGAACACTGAAGCTTTCTTT
CASSLLFSGANTEAFF
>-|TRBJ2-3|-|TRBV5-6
TGTGCCAGCAGCCCCGGGCCCACAGATACGCAGTATTTT
CASSPGPTDTQYF
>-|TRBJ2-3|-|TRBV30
TGTGCCTATTCCAGGGGCCTCACAGATACGCAGTATTTT
CAYSRGLTDTQYF
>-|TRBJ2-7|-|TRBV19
TGTGCCAGTAGTGTCCGACAGGACTACGAGCAGTACTTC
CASSVRQDYEQYF
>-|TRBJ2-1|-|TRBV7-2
TGTGCCAGCAGCACGTCAACGGCCTATGAGCAGTTCTTC
CASSTSTAYEQFF
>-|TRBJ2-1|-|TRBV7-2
TGTGCCAGCAGCTTATTTGGGACGACCTACAATGAGCAGTTCTTC
CASSLFGTTYNEQFF
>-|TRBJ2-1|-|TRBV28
TGTGCCAGCAGTCCTAGGACGAGGTCCTACAATGAGCAGTTCTTC
CASSPRTRSYNEQFF
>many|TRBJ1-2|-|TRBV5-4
TGTGCCAGCAGGTCCAGGGAGGTATTGTACTACACCTTC
CASRSREVLYYTF
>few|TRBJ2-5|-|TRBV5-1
TGCGCCAGCAGCTTGGCCGGGCAGGGAGGCGAGACCCAGTACTTC
CASSLAGQGGETQYF
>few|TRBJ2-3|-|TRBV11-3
TGTGCCAGCAGCTTAGGTCTATCTTCAGATACGCAGTATTTT
CASSLGLSSDTQYF
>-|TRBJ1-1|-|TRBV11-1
TGTGCCAGCAGCCGTTTACAGGGCCCCCCGGGGGCTGAAGCTTTCTTT
CASSRLQGPPGAEAFF
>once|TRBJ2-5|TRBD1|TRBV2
TGTGCCAGCAGTGAAAGGACAGGGGAAGAGACCCAGTACTTC
CASSERTGEETQYF
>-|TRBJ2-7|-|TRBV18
TGTGCCAGCTCACCACCCGGACGGCACACCTACGAGCAGTACTTC
CASSPPGRHTYEQYF
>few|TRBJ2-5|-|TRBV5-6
TGTGCCAGCAGCCCGCCCCGCGCCCTTGGAGGGGAGACCCAGTACTTC
CASSPPRALGGETQYF
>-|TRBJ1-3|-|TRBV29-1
TGCAGCGTTGGCAACTTGCTGGGAAACACCATATATTTT
CSVGNLLGNTIYF
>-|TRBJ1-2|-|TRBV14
TGTGCCAGCAGCCAAGTAGCAGGTCTCTATGGCTACACCTTC
CASSQVAGLYGYTF
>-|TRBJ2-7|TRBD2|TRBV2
TGTGCCAGCAGTGAAATAGGCGGGAGGGCCATACACGAGCAGTACTTC
CASSEIGGRAIHEQYF
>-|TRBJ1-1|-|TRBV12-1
TGTGCCAGCAGCTTCCGACAGAACACTGAAGCTTTCTTT
CASSFRQNTEAFF
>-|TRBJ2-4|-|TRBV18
TGTGCCAGCTCACCACTCGCAGCCTTAGCCAAAAACATTCAGTACTTC
CASSPLAALAKNIQYF
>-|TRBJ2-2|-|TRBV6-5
TGTGCCAGCAGTTTGGGGGCAGGGGAGCCCGGGGAGCTGTTTTTT
CASSLGAGEPGELFF
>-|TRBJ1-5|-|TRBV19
TGTGCCAGTAGTATAGAGACGGCGGGTCAGCCCCAGCATTTT
CASSIETAGQPQHF
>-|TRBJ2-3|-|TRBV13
TGTGCCAGCAGCTTGCTCCTAGGGCTACCCACAGATACGCAGTATTTT
CASSLLLGLPTDTQYF
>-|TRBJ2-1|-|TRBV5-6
TGTGCCAGCAGCTACCGGAGGGTCAATGAGCAGTTCTTC
CASSYRRVNEQFF
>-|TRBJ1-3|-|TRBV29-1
TGCAGCGTTGACAGGCTCAGCTCTGGAAACACCATATATTTT
CSVDRLSSGNTIYF
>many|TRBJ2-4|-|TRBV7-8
TGTGCCAGCAGCTTAGTGGAGACTAGTAGCGTTACTTACTTC
CASSLVETSSVTYF
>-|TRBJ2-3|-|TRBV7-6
TGTGCCAGCAGCCCCCGGGGCAGGGCCAGCACAGATACGCAGTATTTT
CASSPRGRASTDTQYF
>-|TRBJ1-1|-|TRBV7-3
TGTGCCAGCAGCATACACAAGAACACTGAAGCTTTCTTT
CASSIHKNTEAFF
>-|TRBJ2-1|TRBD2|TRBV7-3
TGTGCCAGCAGTGAAAACATGGGACTAGCGAGTGAGCAGTTCTTC
CASSENMGLASEQFF
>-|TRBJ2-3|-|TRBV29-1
TGCAGCGTTCGTCGGGAGACAGATACGCAGTATTTT
CSVRRETDTQYF
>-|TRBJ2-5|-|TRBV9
TGTGCCAGCAGTGTGGCGAACCAAGAGACCCAGTACTTC
CASSVANQETQYF
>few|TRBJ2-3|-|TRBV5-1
TGCGCCAGCAGCGTAACAGCGGACGGTACGCAGTATTTT
CASSVTADGTQYF
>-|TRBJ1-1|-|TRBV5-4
TGTGCCAGCAGCTCAGTAGGGGGAGGGATGAACACTGAAGCTTTCTTT
CASSSVGGGMNTEAFF
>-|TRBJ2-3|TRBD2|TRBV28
TGTGCCAGCAGTTTATGGGGGACTAGCGGGCACACCAGGGATACGCAGTATTTT
CASSLWGTSGHTRDTQYF
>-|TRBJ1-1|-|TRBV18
TGTGCCAGCTCACCACCGTCCACGGGGGATGAAGCTTTCTTT
CASSPPSTGDEAFF
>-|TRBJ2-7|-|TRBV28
TGTGCCAGCAGTAACGGGCCTCAGATACTCTACGAGCAGTACTTC
CASSNGPQILYEQYF
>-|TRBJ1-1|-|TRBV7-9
TGTGCCAGCAGCTTTTTGGGGGAGGATGAAGCTTTCTTT
CASSFLGEDEAFF
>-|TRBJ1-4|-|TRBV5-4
TGTGCCAGCAGCTTATATGGACCTAATGAAAAACTGTTTTTT
CASSLYGPNEKLFF
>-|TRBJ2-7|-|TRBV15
TGTGCCACTCAGCGAGGACGGGCCCCCTACGAGCAGTACTTC
CATQRGRAPYEQYF
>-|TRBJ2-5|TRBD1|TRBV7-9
TGTGCCAGCAGCTCCAGGACAGGTACAGAGACCCAGTACTTC
CASSSRTGTETQYF
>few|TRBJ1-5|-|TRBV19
TGTGCCAGTAGTATAGTCCGTGATACGGGCAATCAGCCCCAGCATTTT
CASSIVRDTGNQPQHF
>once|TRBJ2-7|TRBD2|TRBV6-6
TGTGCCAGCAGTTACGCACAGCGGGGAAGGTACGAGCAGTACTTC
CASSYAQRGRYEQYF
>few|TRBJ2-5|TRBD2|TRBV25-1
TGTGCCAGCAGTGATCAGGGACTAGCGGACCAAGAGACCCAGTACTTC
CASSDQGLADQETQYF
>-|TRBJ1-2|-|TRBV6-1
TGTGCCAGCAGTGAAGGGGGGGGAACCTATGGCTACACCTTC
CASSEGGGTYGYTF
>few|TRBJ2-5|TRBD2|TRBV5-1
TGCGCCAGCAGCTTGGCTCCTAGCGGGAGTGGGGAGCAGTACTTC
CASSLAPSGSGEQYF
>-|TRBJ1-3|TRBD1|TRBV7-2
TGTGCCAGCAGCCAGCGGACAGGGGCTGGAAACACCATATATTTT
CASSQRTGAGNTIYF
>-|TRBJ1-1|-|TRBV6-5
TGTGCCAGCAGTTCCCAGGGGCTGAACACTGAAGCTTTCTTT
CASSSQGLNTEAFF
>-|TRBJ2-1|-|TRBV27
TGTGCCAGCAGCCTTTTGGGGAGTGAGCAGTTCTTC
CASSLLGSEQFF
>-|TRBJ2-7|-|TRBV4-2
TGTGCCAGCAGCCAAGGGTCTATGAGGGAGGCGGGGTACGAGCAGTACTTC
CASSQGSMREAGYEQYF